One sample yielded the 26 T cell receptor beta chains listed below, sequenced in a study of T cell changes during pregnancy in multiple sclerosis. TCRdb's copy holds only in-frame clones and misses some; the assay was immunoSEQ multiplex PCR. Of some 31,000 clones in the sample, approximately 90% were seen once. The starting material was CD8+ T cells from peripheral blood mononuclear cells, obtained in the second trimester of pregnancy. These TCRs come from a female donor with multiple sclerosis, enrolled in a pregnancy study.

The chain recombines TRBV19 with TRBJ2-5; TRBD2 aligns across 10 bases. The CDR3 is made up of 18 amino acids. The V gene end was trimmed by 0 bases and the J gene end by 4 bases; junction bases not matched to a gene: 11. From germline, CDR1 is LNHDA and CDR2 SQIVND (reference sequence). CDR3 sequence (DNA): TGTGCCAGTAGTATAGATCGGGCTAGCGGGAGAAATGGAGAGACCCAGTACTTC. Amino acid sequence: CASSIDRASGRNGETQYF.

V is TRBV18 and J is TRBJ1-1; the D is unclear. CDR3 length: 13 amino acids. The germline V gene has CDR1 KGHSH and CDR2 LQKENI. V was shortened by 0 bases and J by 5 bases, with 7 bases between the two germline ends. For the CDR3, the DNA is TGTGCCAGCTCACCACCGGGCTTGACTGAAGCTTTCTTT. Protein: CASSPPGLTEAFF. Complete variable domain (other parts from reference TRBV18 and TRBJ1-1): NAGVMQNPRHLVRRRGQEARLRCSPMKGHSHVYWYRQLPEEGLKFMVYLQKENIIDESGMPKERFSAEFPKEGPSILRIQQVVRGDSAAYFCASSPPGLTEAFFGQGTRLTVV.

The chain employs TRBV5-5 and TRBJ1-4; 7 bases line up with TRBD1. CDR3 length: 16 amino acids. Per the germline V gene, CDR1 is SGHKS and CDR2 is YYEKEE (reference sequence). The trim removed 3 bases at V and 6 bases at J, leaving 11 bases unmatched. The CDR3 DNA is TGTGCCAGCAGCTCCGGACAGGTCCGGATGGATGAAAAACTGTTTTTT. It translates to CASSSGQVRMDEKLFF.

The chain uses TRBV11-1 and TRBJ1-1; D might be TRBD1 (6 bases). The ends were cut back, 2 bases at V and 1 base at J, with 11 bases in the middle. This CDR3 spans 15 amino acids. Germline-derived CDR1 and CDR2 are SGHAT and FQDESV (reference sequence). CDR3 loop: CASSLRRGANTEAFF. The CDR3, as DNA: TGTGCCAGCAGCTTACGGCGGGGGGCGAACACTGAAGCTTTCTTT.

The chain employs TRBV19 and TRBJ2-1; 8 bases fit TRBD2. Germline V gene lookup returns CDR1 LNHDA and CDR2 SQIVND (reference sequence). This CDR3 region has 15 residues. J gave up 6 bases and V 6 bases, and 10 bases lay outside the gene matches. CDR3 DNA: TGTGCCAGTAGAACGGGAGGGCCACACGTCAATGAGCAGTTCTTC. Translated: CASRTGGPHVNEQFF.

The rearrangement links TRBV27 to TRBJ2-1; a possible D gene is TRBD2 (5 bases). CDR1 and CDR2 (germline): MNHEY, SMNVEV (reference sequence). V lost 6 bases to trimming and J lost 0 bases, with 12 bases between them. The CDR3 has 15 amino acids. The CDR3 spells CASSLKRPSYNEQFF. In DNA, the CDR3 is TGTGCCAGCAGCTTAAAGCGGCCCTCCTACAATGAGCAGTTCTTC.

This clone appeared once. The chain has TRBV6-5 and TRBJ2-2, with a weak D call TRBD2 (5 bases). CDR3 size: 16 residues. Trimming removed 2 bases from V and 3 bases from J, with 13 bases in between. Germline V CDR1 and CDR2: MNHEY, SVGAGI. CDR3 in amino acids: CASSYLRVEDTGELFF. CDR3 bases: TGTGCCAGCAGTTACCTGAGGGTAGAGGACACCGGGGAGCTGTTTTTT.

For this clone: This may be a read error: a much more frequent sequence differs by one nucleotide. J is TRBJ2-3 and V is TRBV6-4; 8 bases line up with TRBD2. The CDR3 sequence is 15 residues long. The germline CDR1 and CDR2 sequences are MRHNA and SNTAGT. In DNA, the CDR3 is TGTGCCAACAGTGGGTCGGGAGGGCCCACAGATACGCAGTATTTT. Protein: CANSGSGGPTDTQYF.

This clone was detected only a few times. The chain combines TRBV7-9 with TRBJ2-2; 10 bases align to TRBD2. Per germline, CDR1 SEHNR and CDR2 FQNEAQ (reference sequence). With 3 bases clipped from V and 0 bases from J, the junction kept 4 bases outside the gene matches. The CDR3 loop spans 17 amino acids. The CDR3 nucleotides read TGTGCCAGCAGCTTCCCTAGCGGGAGACCGAACACCGGGGAGCTGTTTTTT. It translates to CASSFPSGRPNTGELFF. Looking up the rest from reference TRBV7-9 and TRBJ2-2 gives the full variable domain: DTGVSQNPRHKITKRGQNVTFRCDPISEHNRLYWYRQTLGQGPEFLTYFQNEAQLEKSRLLSDRFSAERPKGSFSTLEIQRTEQGDSAMYLCASSFPSGRPNTGELFFGEGSRLTVL.

The chain employs TRBV19 and TRBJ1-5; TRBD1 aligns across 9 bases. The CDR3 length is 15 residues. Trimming cost V 9 bases and J 5 bases; bases outside gene matches: 11. CDR1 and CDR2 from the germline V gene are LNHDA and SQIVND (reference sequence). The CDR3 DNA is TGTGCCAGCGAAATCGGGACAGGGCTATATCAGCCCCAGCATTTT. Its protein is CASEIGTGLYQPQHF.

The chain employs TRBV7-6 and TRBJ1-1, with D possibly being TRBD1 (5 bases). CDR3 size: 13 residues. From germline, CDR1 is SGHVS and CDR2 FNYEAQ. With 2 bases removed from V and 5 bases from J, the gap between germline ends came to 9 bases. CDR3 amino acids: CASSLNSGTEAFF. The CDR3 DNA follows: TGTGCCAGCAGCTTAAATTCAGGGACTGAAGCTTTCTTT.

V usage is TRBV9 and J usage is TRBJ2-3; D might be TRBD2 (6 bases). The V gene lost 4 bases and the J gene lost 1 base, with 13 bases spanning the gap. The CDR3 contains 15 residues. CDR1 and CDR2 (germline): SGDLS, YYNGEE. The CDR3 nucleotides read TGTGCCAGCAGCCCCCGTTTAGCGGGCACAGATACGCAGTATTTT. Protein sequence: CASSPRLAGTDTQYF.

V gene TRBV19 combines with J gene TRBJ1-1; D uncertain. The CDR3 extends over 13 amino acids. V lost 0 bases to trimming and J lost 4 bases, with 6 bases between them. Germline V gives CDR1 LNHDA, CDR2 SQIVND (reference sequence). The CDR3 protein is CASSIDGPTEAFF. The CDR3 nucleotides are TGTGCCAGTAGTATAGATGGGCCCACTGAAGCTTTCTTT.

DNA of the CDR3: TGTGCCAGCAGGTATTTTGGGGAGGAACAGTACTTC. Residues: CASRYFGEEQYF. The chain carries TRBV6-6 and TRBJ2-7, with D possibly matching TRBD2 (6 bases). V was shortened by 6 bases and J by 10 bases, with 16 bases between the two germline ends. The CDR3 sequence is 12 residues long. CDR1 is MNHNY, CDR2 SVGAGI, per germline (reference sequence).

The chain couples TRBV28 to TRBJ2-1, with D hard to call. The length of the CDR3 is 12 residues. The V end lost 3 bases, the J end lost 5 bases, and 5 bases lay between the germline ends. CDR1 and CDR2 from the germline V gene are MDHEN and SYDVKM. The CDR3, as DNA: TGTGCCAGCAGTTTGAGGAACAATGAGCAGTTCTTC. It translates to CASSLRNNEQFF.

The V and J genes are TRBV6-6 and TRBJ2-3; weak D call: TRBD1 (6 bases). Germline CDR1 reads MNHNY; CDR2 reads SVGAGI (reference sequence). This CDR3 spans 16 amino acids. Trimming pared 2 bases from V and 0 bases from J, leaving 12 bases between. The CDR3 loop is CASSYRTADSTDTQYF. CDR3 nucleotides: TGTGCCAGCAGTTACAGGACAGCCGATAGCACAGATACGCAGTATTTT.

This clone was seen a few times. Additional DNA sequences in this sample encode the identical CDR3. The chain uses TRBV14 and TRBJ2-7; 11 positions match TRBD2. The CDR3 is 15 amino acids. Germline values: CDR1 SGHDN, CDR2 FVKESK. V was pared by 2 bases and J by 4 bases, with 4 bases of the junction left unmatched. This CDR3 reads CASSQTSGRGYEQYF. In nucleotides, the CDR3 is TGTGCCAGCAGCCAAACTAGCGGGAGAGGATACGAGCAGTACTTC.

The chain uses TRBV28 and TRBJ2-5, with 7 bases fitting TRBD2. CDR1 is MDHEN, CDR2 SYDVKM, per germline. This CDR3 contains 16 residues. With V trimmed by 2 bases and J by 1 base, 7 bases remained unmatched. The chain's CDR3 is CASSLGRVFFQETQYF. In DNA form, the CDR3 reads TGTGCCAGCAGTTTAGGGAGGGTTTTCTTCCAAGAGACCCAGTACTTC.

This clone was detected once. The gene calls are TRBV4-1 and TRBJ2-1, with 12 bases fitting TRBD2. CDR3 length: 18 amino acids. The V and J ends lost 3 bases and 7 bases, in that order; junction bases with no gene match: 13. Per the germline V gene, CDR1 is MGHRA and CDR2 is YSYEKL. The CDR3 spells CASSHPSLAGGPGNEQFF. For the CDR3, the DNA is TGCGCCAGCAGCCATCCCTCGCTAGCGGGAGGGCCGGGGAATGAGCAGTTCTTC.

The chain is built from TRBV7-2 and TRBJ1-5; D possibly corresponds to TRBD1 (6 bases). Trimming took 5 bases from V and 5 from J, leaving 28 bases between them. Germline V gene lookup returns CDR1 SGHTA and CDR2 FQGNSA. The CDR3 consists of 19 residues. The CDR3 sequence is CASSEERTAPLRWDQPQHF. Here the CDR3 DNA reads TGTGCCAGCAGCGAAGAGAGGACAGCCCCACTGCGGTGGGATCAGCCCCAGCATTTT.

The chain uses TRBV6-1 and TRBJ2-1, with 9 bases fitting TRBD2. The CDR3 consists of 15 residues. From germline, CDR1 is MNHNS and CDR2 SASEGT. V was pared by 7 bases and J by 4 bases, with 8 bases of the junction left unmatched. As DNA, the CDR3 is TGTGCCAGCACAGACCTAGCGGGGCCTTACAATGAGCAGTTCTTC. This codes for CASTDLAGPYNEQFF.

The chain links TRBV27 to TRBJ2-7, with D tentatively TRBD1 (6 bases). In germline, CDR1 is MNHEY, CDR2 SMNVEV (reference sequence). V lost 5 bases, J lost 6 bases, and 23 bases lay in between. This CDR3 contains 16 residues. CDR3 in amino acids: CASSPGRTDGQGEQYF. CDR3 DNA sequence: TGTGCCAGCAGTCCAGGTCGGACAGATGGGCAGGGCGAGCAGTACTTC.

This chain joins TRBV9 and TRBJ2-7; D not certain. CDR3 length: 13 residues. The germline CDR1 and CDR2 sequences are SGDLS and YYNGEE. The ends were cut back, 1 base at V and 5 bases at J, with 10 bases in the middle. CDR3 in amino acids: CASSVLPEDEQYF. The CDR3 DNA reads as TGTGCCAGCAGCGTATTACCCGAGGACGAGCAGTACTTC. The whole variable domain, remainder taken from reference TRBV9 and TRBJ2-7, is DSGVTQTPKHLITATGQRVTLRCSPRSGDLSVYWYQQSLDQGLQFLIQYYNGEERAKGNILERFSAQQFPDLHSELNLSSLELGDSALYFCASSVLPEDEQYFGPGTRLTVT.

This clone was counted a few times. The chain combines TRBV7-9 with TRBJ2-2; 8 bases are shared with TRBD1. V shed 5 bases, J shed 3 bases, and the junction held 5 bases outside the gene matches. This CDR3 is 15 amino acids long. CDR1 and CDR2 from the germline V gene are SEHNR and FQNEAQ (reference sequence). CDR3 protein: CASSPTGGYTGELFF. CDR3 sequence (DNA): TGTGCCAGCAGCCCTACAGGGGGTTACACCGGGGAGCTGTTTTTT.

The table lists this clone with a count of one. J is TRBJ2-5 and V is TRBV27; 7 nucleotides agree with TRBD2. The V and J ends lost 5 bases and 2 bases, in that order; junction bases with no gene match: 8. Germline CDR1 and CDR2: MNHEY and SMNVEV (reference sequence). The CDR3 sequence is 15 residues long. In DNA form, the CDR3 reads TGTGCCAGCAGTAGGTTGCGGGAGAGACAAGAGACCCAGTACTTC. It is translated as CASSRLRERQETQYF.

The chain employs TRBV28 and TRBJ1-1; 7 positions agree with TRBD1. From germline, CDR1 is MDHEN and CDR2 SYDVKM. There are 14 residues in the CDR3. The junction had 10 bases not matched to a gene; V was cut back by 8 bases and J by 4 bases. The CDR3 loop reads CASRLQGLGTEAFF. The DNA of the CDR3 is TGTGCCAGCCGATTACAGGGGCTGGGCACTGAAGCTTTCTTT.